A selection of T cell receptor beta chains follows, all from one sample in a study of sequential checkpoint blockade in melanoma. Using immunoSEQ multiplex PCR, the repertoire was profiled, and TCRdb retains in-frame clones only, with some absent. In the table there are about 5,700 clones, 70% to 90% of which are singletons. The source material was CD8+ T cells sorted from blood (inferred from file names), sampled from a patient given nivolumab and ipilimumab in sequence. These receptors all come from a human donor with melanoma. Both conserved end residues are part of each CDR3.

CDR3aa: CASSQANYEQYF; v_gene: TRBV14; j_gene: TRBJ2-7
CDR3aa: CASSEGGNSQYF; v_gene: TRBV2; j_gene: TRBJ2-4
CDR3aa: CASSFSGQDYGYTF; v_gene: TRBV27; j_gene: TRBJ1-2
CDR3aa: CASSSRTSYEQYF; v_gene: TRBV27; j_gene: TRBJ2-7
CDR3aa: CASSPTLGLAGNSYEQYF; v_gene: TRBV11-2; j_gene: TRBJ2-7
CDR3aa: CASSHWTSGRFTDTQYF; v_gene: TRBV7-9; j_gene: TRBJ2-3
CDR3aa: CASSARGTGEGNTEAFF; v_gene: TRBV4-1; j_gene: TRBJ1-1
CDR3aa: CASSLRGLAGQETQYF; v_gene: TRBV11-2; j_gene: TRBJ2-5
CDR3aa: CASSQTGGGQPQHF; v_gene: TRBV7-9; j_gene: TRBJ1-5
CDR3aa: CATEGVMSQETQYF; v_gene: TRBV7-9; j_gene: TRBJ2-5
CDR3aa: CASSPKGLAGTDTQYF; v_gene: TRBV27; j_gene: TRBJ2-3
CDR3aa: CASSYIGTGLGKLFF; v_gene: TRBV6-5; j_gene: TRBJ1-4
CDR3aa: CASSLEASGNYNEQFF; v_gene: TRBV11-2; j_gene: TRBJ2-1
CDR3aa: CASSIGQGGYEQYF; v_gene: TRBV27; j_gene: TRBJ2-7